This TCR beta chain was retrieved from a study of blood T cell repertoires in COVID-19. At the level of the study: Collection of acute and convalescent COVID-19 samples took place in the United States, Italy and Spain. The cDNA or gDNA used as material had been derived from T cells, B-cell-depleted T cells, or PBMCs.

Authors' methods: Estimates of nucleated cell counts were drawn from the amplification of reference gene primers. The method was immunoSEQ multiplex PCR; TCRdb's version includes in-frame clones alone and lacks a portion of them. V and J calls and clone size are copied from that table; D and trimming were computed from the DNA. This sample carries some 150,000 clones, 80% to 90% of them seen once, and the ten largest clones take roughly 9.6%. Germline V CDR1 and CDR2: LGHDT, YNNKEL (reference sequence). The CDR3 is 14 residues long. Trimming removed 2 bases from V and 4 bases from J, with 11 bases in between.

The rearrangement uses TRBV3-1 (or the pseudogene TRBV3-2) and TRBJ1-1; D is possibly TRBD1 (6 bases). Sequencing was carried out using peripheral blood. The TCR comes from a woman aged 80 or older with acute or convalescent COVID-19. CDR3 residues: CASSQPGRGTEAFF. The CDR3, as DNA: TGTGCCAGCAGCCAACCGGGCAGGGGCACTGAAGCTTTCTTT.